Shown below are 15 T cell receptor beta chains from a single sample sequenced in a study of early T cells in non-severe SARS-CoV-2 infection. TCRdb passed the 5' RACE reads through MiXCR, listing each CDR3 protein once. The sample has about 29,000 distinct CDR3 sequences; 4% to 5.5% are singletons. Specimen: whole blood. Receptors originate from an adult who was a healthcare worker with PCR-confirmed SARS-CoV-2 infection or an uninfected control (not recorded which).

This clonotype showed up many times. V usage is TRBV6-2 or TRBV6-3 and J usage is TRBJ2-7; no clear D gene. The CDR3 is made up of 12 amino acids. V was shortened by 2 bases and J by 3 bases, with 5 bases between the two germline ends. CDR1 is MNHEY, CDR2 SVGEGT, per germline. CDR3 protein: CASSYRNYEQYF. The CDR3, as DNA: TGTGCCAGCAGTTACCGGAACTACGAGCAGTACTTC.

This clonotype came up many times. J is TRBJ2-2 and V is TRBV19, with D possibly TRBD2 on 6 matching bases. The CDR3 is 13 amino acids. V shed 2 bases and J shed 13 bases, with 14 bases lying between them. Germline assignment: CDR1 LNHDA and CDR2 SQIVND (reference sequence). As DNA, the CDR3 is TGTGCCAGTAGTATACGTCCGGGGGACGTGCTGTTTTTT. Translation gives CASSIRPGDVLFF.

This clonotype was counted many times. The CDR3 bases are TGCAGTGCTTTACAGGGGGCGCCGGACATTCAGTACTTC. Translation gives CSALQGAPDIQYF. This chain connects TRBV20-1 to TRBJ2-4, with 9 bases aligning to TRBD1. With V trimmed by 5 bases and J by 8 bases, 7 bases remained unmatched. CDR3 length equals 13 residues. The V gene's germline CDR1 is DFQATT and CDR2 SNEGSKA (reference sequence).

There are many counts of this clonotype. The chain is built from TRBV7-9 and TRBJ2-3; possible D gene TRBD2, 5 bases. Per the germline V gene, CDR1 is SEHNR and CDR2 is FQNEAQ (reference sequence). The CDR3 has 16 residues. V was clipped by 8 bases and J by 0 bases, with 18 bases between them. CDR3 DNA: TGTGCCAGCCTGAGTCAGGAGGTTGACAGCACAGATACGCAGTATTTT. Encoded protein: CASLSQEVDSTDTQYF.

This clonotype came up many times. The chain has TRBV18 and TRBJ1-6; TRBD1 matches at 8 bases. The trim removed 2 bases at V and 9 bases at J, leaving 0 bases unmatched. CDR1 and CDR2 (germline): KGHSH, LQKENI. The CDR3 totals 13 residues. CDR3 region: CASSPGQGSPLHF. DNA of the CDR3: TGTGCCAGCTCACCAGGACAGGGTTCACCCCTCCACTTT.

This clonotype was counted at least ten times. This chain uses TRBV12-3 or TRBV12-4 with TRBJ1-3; no definite D call. The CDR3 consists of 14 residues. V lost 1 base and J 4 bases, leaving 8 bases between the germline ends. The CDR3 is CASSLGMPGNTIYF. Written as DNA, the CDR3 is TGTGCCAGCAGTTTAGGGATGCCGGGAAACACCATATATTTT.

This clonotype is categorized as medium-sized. The chain joins TRBV20-1 to TRBJ2-1; D perhaps matches TRBD1 (5 bases). Looked up from germline, CDR1 is DFQATT and CDR2 is SNEGSKA (reference sequence). This CDR3 comprises 16 residues. Between the trimmed V and J ends, which lost 0 bases and 8 bases, there was a span of 20 bases. CDR3 sequence (DNA): TGCAGTGCTAGAGATCCTGGCAGGGTCACCACCTATGAGCAGTTCTTC. Protein sequence: CSARDPGRVTTYEQFF.

The sample holds many counts of this clonotype. J is TRBJ2-1 and V is TRBV29-1, with D perhaps matching TRBD1 (6 bases). Trimming removed 2 bases at V and 6 bases at J, with 8 bases between. The CDR3 runs to 12 residues. Per germline, CDR1 SQVTM and CDR2 ANQGSEA. The CDR3 sequence is CSVERDINEQFF. The CDR3 nucleotides read TGCAGCGTTGAAAGGGACATCAATGAGCAGTTCTTC.

Many counts were recorded for this clonotype. The V and J genes are TRBV27 and TRBJ2-1; 10 bases fit TRBD2. With V trimmed by 0 bases and J by 9 bases, 20 bases remained unmatched. Germline V gives CDR1 MNHEY, CDR2 SMNVEV (reference sequence). This CDR3 region has 20 residues. CDR3 nucleotide sequence: TGTGCCAGCAGTTTATCGATAATAGGGTGTAGGGCTAGCGGGAGCTGTGAGCAGTTCTTC. Encoded protein: CASSLSIIGCRASGSCEQFF.

This clonotype was recorded many times. V gene TRBV7-8 combines with J gene TRBJ1-6; 11 bases align to TRBD1. CDR1 and CDR2 from the germline V gene are SGHVS and FQNEAQ. CDR3 length: 14 amino acids. V trimming: 4 bases; J trimming: 9 bases; junction bases outside the gene matches: 2. The CDR3 loop is CASSSGTGGSPLHF. In DNA form, the CDR3 reads TGTGCCAGCAGCTCCGGGACAGGGGGTTCACCCCTCCACTTT. Looking up the rest from reference TRBV7-8 and TRBJ1-6 gives the full variable domain: GAGVSQSPRYKVAKRGQDVALRCDPISGHVSLFWYQQALGQGPEFLTYFQNEAQLDKSGLPSDRFFAERPEGSVSTLKIQRTQQEDSAVYLCASSSGTGGSPLHFGNGTRLTVT.

The table lists this clonotype with a few counts. This chain links TRBV5-1 with TRBJ2-2; TRBD1 might be the D (6 bases). The CDR3 is 14 amino acids. Looked up from germline, CDR1 is SGHRS and CDR2 is YFSETQ. V dropped 5 bases and J dropped 4 bases, with 12 bases sitting between them. CDR3 nucleotides: TGCGCCAGCAGACAGGGACAACCCACCGGGGAGCTGTTTTTT. Translation gives CASRQGQPTGELFF.

In its sample, this clonotype was seen a few times. V and J are TRBV27 and TRBJ2-1; no clear D. The germline V gene encodes CDR1 MNHEY and CDR2 SMNVEV (reference sequence). Trimming took 6 bases from V and 5 from J, leaving 11 bases between them. CDR3 size: 13 residues. CDR3 protein: CASSPKVNNEQFF. The CDR3 DNA reads as TGTGCCAGCAGCCCCAAAGTGAACAATGAGCAGTTCTTC.

This clonotype was seen ten or more times. The chain links TRBV24-1 to TRBJ1-5; D gene ambiguous. The CDR3 is made up of 14 amino acids. V lost 5 bases to trimming and J lost 2 bases, with 9 bases between them. Germline loops: CDR1 KGHDR, CDR2 SFDVKD. The CDR3 bases are TGTGCCACCAGTGGGTCATGGGGCAATCAGCCCCAGCATTTT. Its protein product is CATSGSWGNQPQHF.

This clonotype was detected ten times or more. The CDR3, as DNA: TGTGCCACCAGCGCGGGACAGGGGACCATCTCCTACGAGCAGTACTTC. This translates into CATSAGQGTISYEQYF. This chain connects TRBV15 to TRBJ2-7, with 10 positions matching TRBD1. CDR3 length equals 16 residues. The J segment lost 0 bases and the V segment lost 5 bases, leaving 7 bases of the junction unmatched. Germline V gene data show CDR1 as LNHNV and CDR2 as YYDKDF (reference sequence).

This clonotype was detected ten times or more. This sequence joins TRBV28 and TRBJ2-4, with D unresolved. This CDR3 comprises 14 residues. CDR1 MDHEN and CDR2 SYDVKM come from the germline V gene. Trimming removed 3 bases at V and 2 bases at J, with 8 bases between. This CDR3 reads CASSLGTTKNIQYF. The CDR3 DNA is TGTGCCAGCAGTTTGGGCACTACCAAAAACATTCAGTACTTC.